The TCR beta chain under discussion was sequenced for a study of spatial heterogeneity in lung cancer. About the study: A total of some 70 untreated early-stage non-small cell lung cancer patients served as donors. Available follow-up PBMC samples were sequenced, at a median of about two years post-resection.

In TCRdb, the 5' RACE reads were re-called with MiXCR into one record per CDR3 protein. Among tens of thousands of distinct CDR3 sequences listed, 5% to 6.5% were seen once. Noted time point: blood at routine non-recurrence follow-up after resection. This clonotype occurred many times. The CDR3 has 14 residues. The germline V and J ends were trimmed by 4 bases and 2 bases, with 13 bases remaining between them. CDR1 is SGHNT and CDR2 is YYREEE in the germline V gene (reference sequence). The V and J genes are TRBV5-4 and TRBJ2-7; tentatively, D is TRBD1 (6 bases). Sequencing used PBMCs, obtained at follow-up. This sequence originates from a female donor with early-stage non-small cell lung cancer. The CDR3 DNA reads TGTGCCAGCAGCCCGCGTGACAGGCCCTACGAGCAGTACTTC. Translation gives CASSPRDRPYEQYF.